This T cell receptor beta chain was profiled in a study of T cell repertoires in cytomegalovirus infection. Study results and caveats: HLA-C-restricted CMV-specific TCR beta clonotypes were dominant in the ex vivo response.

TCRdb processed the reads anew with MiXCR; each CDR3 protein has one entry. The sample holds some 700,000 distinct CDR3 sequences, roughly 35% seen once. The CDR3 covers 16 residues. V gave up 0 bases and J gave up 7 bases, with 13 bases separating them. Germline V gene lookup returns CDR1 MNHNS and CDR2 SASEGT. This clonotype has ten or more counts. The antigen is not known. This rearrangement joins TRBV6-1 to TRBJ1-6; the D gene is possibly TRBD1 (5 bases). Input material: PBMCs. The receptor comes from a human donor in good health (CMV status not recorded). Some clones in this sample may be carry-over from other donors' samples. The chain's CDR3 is CASSEARTRLNSPLHF. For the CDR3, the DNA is TGTGCCAGCAGTGAAGCGAGGACACGTTTGAATTCACCCCTCCACTTT.